These 15 T cell receptor beta chains were sequenced from one sample in a study of hypomethylating agent response in myelodysplastic syndrome. Profiled with immunoSEQ multiplex PCR; TCRdb holds only in-frame clones, not every one. The table includes thousands of clones, approximately 82% detected once. The sample here was bone marrow, taken before or after starting hypomethylating agent treatment for myelodysplastic syndrome (not recorded which). These receptors originate from a human donor with myelodysplastic syndrome.

The chain combines TRBV5-5 with TRBJ1-5, with D possibly matching TRBD1 (5 bases). Germline V lookup: CDR1 SGHKS, CDR2 YYEKEE (reference sequence). With 0 bases removed from V and 7 bases from J, the gap between germline ends came to 14 bases. The CDR3 consists of 15 residues. For the CDR3, the DNA is TGTGCCAGCAGCTTGGGCAGGGTATCTGGGCAGCCCCAGCATTTT. Protein: CASSLGRVSGQPQHF.

The chain carries TRBV5-5 and TRBJ2-3; 10 bases map to TRBD1. The CDR3 is 15 amino acids. Trimming removed 0 bases from V and 4 bases from J; junction bases left unmatched: 2. The germline CDR1 and CDR2 sequences are SGHKS and YYEKEE (reference sequence). The CDR3 protein is CASSLAGTGADTQYF. CDR3 bases: TGTGCCAGCAGCTTGGCAGGGACAGGGGCAGATACGCAGTATTTT. Variable domain in full (rest from reference TRBV5-5 and TRBJ2-3): DAGVTQSPTHLIKTRGQQVTLRCSPISGHKSVSWYQQVLGQGPQFIFQYYEKEERGRGNFPDRFSARQFPNYSSELNVNALLLGDSALYLCASSLAGTGADTQYFGPGTRLTVL.

The V gene is TRBV5-1, the J gene TRBJ2-7; maybe TRBD1 (6 bases). Germline loops: CDR1 SGHRS, CDR2 YFSETQ. This CDR3 has 15 amino acids. Deletions cut 4 bases from V and 0 bases from J, with 14 bases between. The CDR3 reads CASSPFGQSSYEQYF. The CDR3 nucleotides read TGCGCCAGCAGCCCCTTCGGACAGAGCTCCTACGAGCAGTACTTC. The full variable domain, with the rest looked up from reference TRBV5-1 and TRBJ2-7, is KAGVTQTPRYLIKTRGQQVTLSCSPISGHRSVSWYQQTPGQGLQFLFEYFSETQRNKGNFPGRFSGRQFSNSRSEMNVSTLELGDSALYLCASSPFGQSSYEQYFGPGTRLTVT.

This chain links TRBV4-1 with TRBJ2-5; D unresolved. With 0 bases removed from V and 4 bases from J, the gap between germline ends came to 3 bases. Per germline, CDR1 MGHRA and CDR2 YSYEKL. The CDR3 runs 12 residues. The CDR3 region has the DNA TGCGCCAGCAGCCAAGATTTAGAGACCCAGTACTTC. It codes for CASSQDLETQYF.

This rearrangement joins TRBV11-2 to TRBJ2-5, with 7 bases lining up with TRBD2. Trimming at V came to 5 bases and at J to 2 bases, leaving 11 bases not matched to a gene. CDR1 is SGHAT and CDR2 is FQNNGV in the germline V gene. The CDR3 totals 16 residues. CDR3 residues: CASSNPLRGEQETQYF. Written as DNA, the CDR3 is TGTGCCAGCAGCAACCCCCTCCGGGGGGAACAAGAGACCCAGTACTTC.

This clone has a handful of counts. V is TRBV6-5 and J is TRBJ1-2; 7 bases match TRBD1. V was clipped by 0 bases and J by 4 bases; unmatched bases: 5. The germline V gene encodes CDR1 MNHEY and CDR2 SVGAGI. The CDR3 loop spans 15 amino acids. The CDR3 is CASSYSAGGSYGYTF. The CDR3 DNA reads TGTGCCAGCAGTTACTCGGCAGGGGGGAGCTATGGCTACACCTTC.

This chain joins TRBV5-6 and TRBJ2-7; 9 bases match TRBD1. CDR3 size: 15 residues. V shed 4 bases, J shed 1 base, and the junction held 6 bases outside the gene matches. Looked up from germline, CDR1 is SGHDT and CDR2 is YYEEEE. CDR3 nucleotides: TGTGCCAGCAGCGGGGACAGGGCATTATCCTACGAGCAGTACTTC. As protein: CASSGDRALSYEQYF.

The chain joins TRBV13 to TRBJ2-5; tentatively, D is TRBD2 (5 bases). Germline V lookup: CDR1 PRHDT, CDR2 FYEKMQ (reference sequence). The CDR3 is 15 residues long. Trimming shortened V by 4 bases and J by 4 bases, and 16 bases separated the two germline ends. DNA for the CDR3: TGTGCCAGCAGCTCCCGGAACGGGAAAGCAGAGACCCAGTACTTC. Amino acids: CASSSRNGKAETQYF.

V gene TRBV6-1 combines with J gene TRBJ1-2; 9 bases line up with TRBD1. Unmatched junction bases numbered 8, after V lost 4 bases and J lost 8 bases. CDR3 size: 14 residues. Germline CDR1 and CDR2: MNHNS and SASEGT. The CDR3 sequence: CASSAGTGIGGYTF. In DNA, the CDR3 is TGTGCCAGCAGTGCCGGGACAGGGATAGGCGGCTACACCTTC.

V gene TRBV4-3 combines with J gene TRBJ2-2, with a weak D call TRBD2 (5 bases). V shed 1 base and J shed 2 bases, with 11 bases lying between them. Germline CDR1 reads LGHNA; CDR2 reads YSLEER. The CDR3 consists of 16 residues. CDR3 sequence reads: CASSQVAGLNTGELFF. CDR3 sequence (DNA): TGCGCCAGCAGCCAAGTTGCAGGACTTAACACCGGGGAGCTGTTTTTT.

The rearrangement uses TRBV13 and TRBJ1-5; TRBD1 aligns across 8 bases. The trim removed 2 bases at V and 7 bases at J, leaving 4 bases unmatched. This CDR3 contains 14 residues. Germline V CDR1 and CDR2: PRHDT, FYEKMQ (reference sequence). CDR3 loop: CASSLRQGSQPQHF. The CDR3 DNA is TGTGCCAGCAGCTTAAGACAGGGGAGCCAGCCCCAGCATTTT.

This chain uses TRBV12-5 with TRBJ1-1, with 10 bases that match TRBD1. Germline loops: CDR1 LGHNT, CDR2 FRNRAP. The CDR3 has 13 amino acids. The V and J ends lost 6 bases and 8 bases, in that order; junction bases with no gene match: 6. CDR3 sequence: CASGRQGAEEAFF. Written as DNA, the CDR3 is TGTGCTAGTGGACGACAGGGGGCTGAGGAAGCTTTCTTT.

This chain uses TRBV29-1 with TRBJ1-1; 7 nucleotides align to TRBD1. V trimming: 7 bases; J trimming: 0 bases; junction bases outside the gene matches: 2. Germline CDR1 and CDR2: SQVTM and ANQGSEA. The CDR3 spans 12 residues. CDR3 protein: CSGGQLNTEAFF. DNA for the CDR3: TGCAGCGGGGGACAGCTGAACACTGAAGCTTTCTTT.

DNA of the CDR3: TGTGCCAGCAGTACCCCCGGGACTTTCTACGAGCAGTACTTC. Amino acid sequence: CASSTPGTFYEQYF. This rearrangement joins TRBV6-1 to TRBJ2-5, with D tentatively TRBD2 (6 bases). The better agreement between TRBJ2-7 and the DNA end casts doubt on the J call. This CDR3 has 14 amino acids. The V gene's germline CDR1 is MNHNS and CDR2 SASEGT.

This sequence joins TRBV5-1 and TRBJ1-3; no definite D call. The CDR3 has 18 amino acids. Trimming removed 0 bases at V and 1 base at J, with 17 bases between. CDR1 is SGHRS and CDR2 is YFSETQ in the germline V gene. Here the CDR3 reads CASSLVVGPLASGNTIYF. The CDR3 DNA follows: TGCGCCAGCAGCTTGGTGGTTGGTCCTTTGGCTTCTGGAAACACCATATATTTT.